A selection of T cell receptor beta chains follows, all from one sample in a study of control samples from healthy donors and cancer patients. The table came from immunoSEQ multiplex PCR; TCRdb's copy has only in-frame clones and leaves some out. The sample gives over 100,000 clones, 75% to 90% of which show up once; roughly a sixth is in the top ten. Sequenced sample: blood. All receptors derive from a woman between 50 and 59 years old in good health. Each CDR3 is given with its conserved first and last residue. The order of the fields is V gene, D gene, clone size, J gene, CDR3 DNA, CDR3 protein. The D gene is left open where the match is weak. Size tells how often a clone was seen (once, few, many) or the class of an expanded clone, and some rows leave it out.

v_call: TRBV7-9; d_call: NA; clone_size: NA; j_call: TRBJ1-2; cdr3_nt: TGTGCCAGCAGCCCAGGGTATGGTAATCACTATGGCTACACCTTC; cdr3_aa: CASSPGYGNHYGYTF
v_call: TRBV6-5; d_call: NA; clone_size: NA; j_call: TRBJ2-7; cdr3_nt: TGTGCCAGCAGACTGGACGTAAGGGCCCTGGGGGAGCAGTACTTC; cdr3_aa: CASRLDVRALGEQYF
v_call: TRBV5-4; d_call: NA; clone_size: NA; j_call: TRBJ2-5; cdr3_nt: TGTGCCAGCAGCTTTTCCCAAGAGACCCAGTACTTC; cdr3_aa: CASSFSQETQYF
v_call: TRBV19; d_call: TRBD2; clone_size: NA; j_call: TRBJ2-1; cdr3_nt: TGTGCCAGTAACCTAGCGGGGGGGAACAATGAGCAGTTCTTC; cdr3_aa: CASNLAGGNNEQFF
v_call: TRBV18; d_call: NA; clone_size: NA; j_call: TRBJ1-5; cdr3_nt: TGTGCCAGCTCACCACTGGGGGCTCGGAGCAATCAGCCCCAGCATTTT; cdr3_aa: CASSPLGARSNQPQHF
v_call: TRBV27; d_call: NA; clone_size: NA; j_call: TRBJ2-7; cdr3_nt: TGTGCCAGCAGTTTTTCCCAGGGCTCACTTTTTTGGGAGCAGTACTTC; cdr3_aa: CASSFSQGSLFWEQYF
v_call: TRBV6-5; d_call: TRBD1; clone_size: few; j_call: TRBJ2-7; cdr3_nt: TGTGCCAGCAGTTACGGCAGGGGGCCGAACGAGCAGTACTTC; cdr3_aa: CASSYGRGPNEQYF
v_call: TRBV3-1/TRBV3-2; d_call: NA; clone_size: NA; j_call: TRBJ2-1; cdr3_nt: TGTGCCAGCAGCCAAGATTGGCGGGGGCCCGACAATGAGCAGTTCTTC; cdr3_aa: CASSQDWRGPDNEQFF
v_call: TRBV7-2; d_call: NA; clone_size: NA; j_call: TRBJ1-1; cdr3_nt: TGTGCCAGTCGAAGGGGCTTGAACACTGAAGCTTTCTTT; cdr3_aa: CASRRGLNTEAFF
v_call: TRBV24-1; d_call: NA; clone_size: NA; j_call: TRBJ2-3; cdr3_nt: TGTGCCACCTCGGGGCGCACCCGCGATACGCAGTATTTT; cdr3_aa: CATSGRTRDTQYF
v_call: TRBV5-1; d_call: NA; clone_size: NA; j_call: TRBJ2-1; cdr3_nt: TGCGCCAGCAGCTCTGAACTAGGATTGAGCAATGAGCAGTTCTTC; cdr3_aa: CASSSELGLSNEQFF
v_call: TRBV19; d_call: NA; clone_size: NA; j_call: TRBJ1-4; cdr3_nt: TGTGCCAGTAGTATATATGAAAAACTGTTTTTT; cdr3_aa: CASSIYEKLFF
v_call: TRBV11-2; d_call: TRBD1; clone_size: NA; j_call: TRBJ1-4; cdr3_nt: TGTGCCAGCAGCTCCGGGACAGGGGTTCGTGAAAAACTGTTTTTT; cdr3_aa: CASSSGTGVREKLFF
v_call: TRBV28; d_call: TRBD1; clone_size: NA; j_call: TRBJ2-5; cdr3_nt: TGTGCCAGCAGTGAACAGGGGTACCAAGAGACCCAGTACTTC; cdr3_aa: CASSEQGYQETQYF
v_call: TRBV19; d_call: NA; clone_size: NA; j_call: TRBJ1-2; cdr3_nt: TGTGCCAGTAGTGCCCCCGCAGGGTTTCGGGGCTATGGCTACACCTTC; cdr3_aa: CASSAPAGFRGYGYTF
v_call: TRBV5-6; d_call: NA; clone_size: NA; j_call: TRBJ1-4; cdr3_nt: TGTGCCAGCAGCCCTGGACGTTGGAATGAAAAACTGTTTTTT; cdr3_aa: CASSPGRWNEKLFF
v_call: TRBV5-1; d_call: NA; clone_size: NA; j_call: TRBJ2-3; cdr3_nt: TGCGCCAGCAGCTATTTAGCCACAGATACGCAGTATTTT; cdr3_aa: CASSYLATDTQYF
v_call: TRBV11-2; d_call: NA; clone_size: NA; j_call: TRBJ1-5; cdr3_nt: TGTGCCAGCAGCTTCCAGGGAGATAGCAATCAGCCCCAGCATTTT; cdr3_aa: CASSFQGDSNQPQHF
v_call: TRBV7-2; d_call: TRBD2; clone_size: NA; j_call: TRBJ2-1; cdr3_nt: TGTGCCAGCAGCTTAGCGCGACTGACGGCTAGCGGAAACAATGAGCAGTTCTTC; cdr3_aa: CASSLARLTASGNNEQFF
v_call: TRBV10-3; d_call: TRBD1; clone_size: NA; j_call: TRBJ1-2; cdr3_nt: TGTGCCATCAGTGAGAGGAGACAGGGATATAACTATGGCTACACCTTC; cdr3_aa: CAISERRQGYNYGYTF
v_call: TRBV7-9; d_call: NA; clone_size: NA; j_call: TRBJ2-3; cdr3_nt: TGTGCCAGCGGGTCGGGGGGACAGCTAGATACGCAGTATTTT; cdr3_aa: CASGSGGQLDTQYF
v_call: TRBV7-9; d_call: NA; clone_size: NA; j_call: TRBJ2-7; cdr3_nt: TGTGCCAGCAGCTTGAGTCCCTACGAGCAGTACTTC; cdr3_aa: CASSLSPYEQYF
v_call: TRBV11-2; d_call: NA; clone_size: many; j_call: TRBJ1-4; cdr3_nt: TGTGCCAGCAGCGAGCGGGTCGATGAAAAACTGTTTTTT; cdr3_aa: CASSERVDEKLFF
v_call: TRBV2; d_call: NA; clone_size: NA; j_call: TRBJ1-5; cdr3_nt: TGTGCCAGCAACAGACAAATCAGCAATCAGCCCCAGCATTTT; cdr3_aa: CASNRQISNQPQHF
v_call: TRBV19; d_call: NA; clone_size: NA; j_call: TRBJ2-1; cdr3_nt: TGTGCCAGTAGTTCCAGACGGACATCAGGCTCCTACAATGAGCAGTTCTTC; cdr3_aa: CASSSRRTSGSYNEQFF
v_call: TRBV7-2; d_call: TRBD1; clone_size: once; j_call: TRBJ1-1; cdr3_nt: TGTGCCAGCAGCTTAGGTCAGGGACAGGGCTCAGCTTTCTTT; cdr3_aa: CASSLGQGQGSAFF
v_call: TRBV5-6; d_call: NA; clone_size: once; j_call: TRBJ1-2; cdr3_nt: TGTGCCAGCAGCTCCCTTGGGGGAAACGGCTACACCTTC; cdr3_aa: CASSSLGGNGYTF
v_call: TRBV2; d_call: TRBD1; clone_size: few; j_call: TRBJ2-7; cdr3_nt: TGTGCCAGCAGTCCCTTGGAGGGGGACAGGGGGGACGAGCAGTACTTC; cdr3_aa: CASSPLEGDRGDEQYF
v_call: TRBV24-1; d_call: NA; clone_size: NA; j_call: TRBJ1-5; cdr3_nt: TGTGCCACCAGTGATTTGCCCAGTCAGCCCCAGCATTTT; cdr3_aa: CATSDLPSQPQHF
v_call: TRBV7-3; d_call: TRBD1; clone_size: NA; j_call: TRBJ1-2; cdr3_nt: TGTGCCAGCAGCTTAACCCCAACAGGGGGTCTGGGCTACACCTTC; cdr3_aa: CASSLTPTGGLGYTF
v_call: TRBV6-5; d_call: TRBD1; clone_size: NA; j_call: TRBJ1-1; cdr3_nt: TGTGCCAGCAGTCGACAGGGGATGAACACTGAAGCTTTCTTT; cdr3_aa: CASSRQGMNTEAFF
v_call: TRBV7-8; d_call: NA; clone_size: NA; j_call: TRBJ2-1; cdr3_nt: TGTGCCAGCAGCCGGCGTCCGGGACAGGGATCAGCGGGAGGGCCCTACAATGAGCAGTTCTTC; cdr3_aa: CASSRRPGQGSAGGPYNEQFF
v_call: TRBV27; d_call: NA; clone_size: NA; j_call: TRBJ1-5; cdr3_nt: TGTGCCAGCAGTTTTTCGCAGGGGAAGCCCCAGCATTTT; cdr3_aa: CASSFSQGKPQHF
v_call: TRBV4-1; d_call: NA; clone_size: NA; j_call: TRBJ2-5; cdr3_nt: TGCGCCAGCAGCGAATTACTGTTGGAGACCCAGTACTTC; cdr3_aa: CASSELLLETQYF
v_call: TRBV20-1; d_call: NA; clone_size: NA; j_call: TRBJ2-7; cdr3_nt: TGCAGTGCTTCGCGCACCTACGAGCAGTACTTC; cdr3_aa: CSASRTYEQYF
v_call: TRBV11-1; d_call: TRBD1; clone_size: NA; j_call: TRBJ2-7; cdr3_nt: TGTGCCAGCAGCCAAAATGCATGGACAGGGTACGAGCAGTACTTC; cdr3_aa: CASSQNAWTGYEQYF
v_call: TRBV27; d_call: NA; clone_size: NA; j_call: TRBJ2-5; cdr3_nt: TGTGCCAGCAGCAAGCCGAACCAAGAGACCCAGTACTTC; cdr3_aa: CASSKPNQETQYF
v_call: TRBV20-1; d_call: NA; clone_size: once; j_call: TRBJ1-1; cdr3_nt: TGCAGTGCTAGAGCAGGGATAGCTTTCTTT; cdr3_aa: CSARAGIAFF
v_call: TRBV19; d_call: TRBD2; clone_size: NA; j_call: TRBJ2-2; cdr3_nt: TGTGCCAGCCTCACTAGCGGGGACACCGGGGAGCTGTTTTTT; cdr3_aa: CASLTSGDTGELFF
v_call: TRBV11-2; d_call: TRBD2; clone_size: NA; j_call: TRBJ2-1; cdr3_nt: TGTGCCAGCGGTTTAGCGGGAGGGCCGGGGAATGAGCAGTTCTTC; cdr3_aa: CASGLAGGPGNEQFF
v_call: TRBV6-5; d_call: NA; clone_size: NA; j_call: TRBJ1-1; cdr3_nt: TGTGCCAGCAGTTACCAGGGTCGGGCCACTGAAGCTTTCTTT; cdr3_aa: CASSYQGRATEAFF
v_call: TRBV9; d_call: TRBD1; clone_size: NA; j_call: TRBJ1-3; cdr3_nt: TGTGCCAGCAGCGTTGGGACAGGGGGTAACACCATATATTTT; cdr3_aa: CASSVGTGGNTIYF
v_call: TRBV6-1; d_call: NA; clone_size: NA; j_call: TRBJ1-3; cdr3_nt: TGTGCCAGCAGTGAACCTCGCTCTGGAAACACCATATATTTT; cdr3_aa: CASSEPRSGNTIYF
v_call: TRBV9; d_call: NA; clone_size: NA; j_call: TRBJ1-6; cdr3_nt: TGTGCCAGCAGCTTTGGACCTAAGGAGAATTCACCCCTCCACTTT; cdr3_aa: CASSFGPKENSPLHF
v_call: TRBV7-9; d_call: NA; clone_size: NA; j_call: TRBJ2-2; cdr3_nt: TGTGCCAGCAGCTTAGGGTCATCACTTCGCGGGAACACCGGGGAGCTGTTTTTT; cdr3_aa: CASSLGSSLRGNTGELFF
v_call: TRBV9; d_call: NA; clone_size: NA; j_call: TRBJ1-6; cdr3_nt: TGTGCCAGCAGCGTCACAAGACGGGTTGGGAATTCACCCCTCCACTTT; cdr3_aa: CASSVTRRVGNSPLHF
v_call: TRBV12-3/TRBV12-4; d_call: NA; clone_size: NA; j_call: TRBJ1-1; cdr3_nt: TGTGCCAGCAGTCCAAAATCCGGTGGTGAAGCTTTCTTT; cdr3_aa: CASSPKSGGEAFF
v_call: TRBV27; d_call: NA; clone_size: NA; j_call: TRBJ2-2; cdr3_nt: TGTGCCAGCAGTTTAGGTCAGTTCACCGGGGAGCTGTTTTTT; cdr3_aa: CASSLGQFTGELFF
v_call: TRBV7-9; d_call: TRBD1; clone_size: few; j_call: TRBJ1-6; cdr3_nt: TGTGCCAGCAGCTCGGACAGGAGCCTCAACCCCCTCCACTTT; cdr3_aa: CASSSDRSLNPLHF
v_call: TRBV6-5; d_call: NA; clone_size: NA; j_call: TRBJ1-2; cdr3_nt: TGTGCCAGCACCTACGGCGGGCGCGGCTACACCTTC; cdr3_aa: CASTYGGRGYTF
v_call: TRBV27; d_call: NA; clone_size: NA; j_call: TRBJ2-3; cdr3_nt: TGTGCCAGCAGTTCTAGCCCGGGCACAGATACGCAGTATTTT; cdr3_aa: CASSSSPGTDTQYF
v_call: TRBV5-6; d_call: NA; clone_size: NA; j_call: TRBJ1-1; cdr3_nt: TGTGCCAGCAGCTGGACAGAATACACTGAAGCTTTCTTT; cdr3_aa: CASSWTEYTEAFF
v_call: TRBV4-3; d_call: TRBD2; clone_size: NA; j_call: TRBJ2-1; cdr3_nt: TGCGCCAGCAGCCAACCCCTAGCGGGAAGCTCCTACAATGAGCAGTTCTTC; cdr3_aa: CASSQPLAGSSYNEQFF
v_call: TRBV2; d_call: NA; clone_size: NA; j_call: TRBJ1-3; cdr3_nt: TGTGCCAGCGAGACATTAGAGAGCTCTGGAAACACCATATATTTT; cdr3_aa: CASETLESSGNTIYF
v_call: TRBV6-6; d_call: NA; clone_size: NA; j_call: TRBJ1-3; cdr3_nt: TGTGCCAGCAGTTACCCCTACGGGCCAGGGGACACCATATATTTT; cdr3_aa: CASSYPYGPGDTIYF
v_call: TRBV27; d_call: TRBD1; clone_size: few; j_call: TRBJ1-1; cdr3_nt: TGTGCCAGCAGTCCTCACAGGGGGCAAGCTTTCTTT; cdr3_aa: CASSPHRGQAFF
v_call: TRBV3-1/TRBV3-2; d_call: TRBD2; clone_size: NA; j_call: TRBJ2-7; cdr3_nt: TGTGCCAGCAGACCCAAGGGTGACGAGCGGGGGAACTCCTACGAGCAGTACTTC; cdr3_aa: CASRPKGDERGNSYEQYF